The table lists the clone carrying this T cell receptor beta chain with a few counts. Construction of the TCRbeta library involved unique molecular identifiers. TCRdb processed the PCR reads anew with MiXCR; each CDR3 protein has one entry. The sample records a few hundred thousand distinct CDR3 sequences, 10% being singletons. This entry comes from a study of T-cell reconstitution after alpha-beta-depleted transplantation in children. Between the trimmed V and J ends, which lost 5 bases and 3 bases, there was a span of 20 bases. Germline CDR1 reads SEHNR; CDR2 reads FQNEAQ (reference sequence). The CDR3 extends over 17 amino acids.

The chain is built from TRBV7-9 and TRBJ1-5; D gene ambiguous. This clonotype was obtained from a human donor who donated a stem cell graft to a child with acute lymphoblastic leukemia. The material was PBMCs from the stem cell graft donor, obtained from the stem cell graft. This CDR3 reads CASSGPGPSSANQPQHF. The CDR3, as DNA: TGTGCCAGCAGCGGACCGGGCCCTTCTTCCGCCAATCAGCCCCAGCATTTT. The variable domain in full, completed from reference TRBV7-9 and TRBJ1-5, reads DTGVSQNPRHKITKRGQNVTFRCDPISEHNRLYWYRQTLGQGPEFLTYFQNEAQLEKSRLLSDRFSAERPKGSFSTLEIQRTEQGDSAMYLCASSGPGPSSANQPQHFGDGTRLSIL.